A single sample gave rise to the 12 T cell receptor beta chains below, sequenced in a study of T cell repertoires in cytomegalovirus infection (dated by TCRdb to the late 2010s). TCRdb records Illumina HiSeq 1500 as the sequencer. TCRdb reanalyzed the raw reads on its own, using fastp at Q25 for trimming and MiXCR for clone calling, and kept in-frame beta chains. Rows are combined by CDR3 protein, so each entry shows the most common genes and DNA. The sample table contains about 740,000 distinct CDR3 sequences; only one count was recorded for approximately 33% of them. Over 15% of the sample comes from the top ten. No antigen has been assigned to these receptors. Sample treatment or condition, as interpreted from the label and publication: in vitro stimulation with specific CMV peptide epitopes to enrich CMV-specific T cells. The specimen was cultured PBMCs, collected from culture after CMV antigen stimulation. These receptors were collected from a human donor in good health (CMV status not recorded). Some clones in this sample may be carry-over from other donors' samples.

The rearrangement joins TRBV6-1 to TRBJ1-5; D gene uncertain. CDR1 is MNHNS, CDR2 SASEGT, per germline. The CDR3 runs to 15 residues. V lost 6 bases to trimming and J lost 7 bases, with 19 bases between them. The CDR3 coding sequence is TGTGCCAGCAGGTTACGATTGGTAGGGAACCAGCCCCAGCATTTT. Its protein product is CASRLRLVGNQPQHF.

The chain couples TRBV5-5 to TRBJ1-2, with 10 bases identical to TRBD1. Germline CDR1 SGHKS, CDR2 YYEKEE (reference sequence). J was trimmed by 5 bases and V by 2 bases; bases with no gene match: 12. The CDR3 is 17 residues long. CDR3 in DNA: TGTGCCAGCAGCTTCTATCCAGGACAGGGGGAAAGATATGGCTACACCTTC. Protein product: CASSFYPGQGERYGYTF.

This chain links TRBV18 with TRBJ1-5; 8 bases match TRBD1. This CDR3 region has 13 residues. Per germline, CDR1 KGHSH and CDR2 LQKENI. Unmatched junction bases numbered 3, after V lost 5 bases and J lost 6 bases. CDR3 protein: CASSTTGAQPQHF. CDR3 nucleotides: TGTGCCAGCTCAACGACAGGGGCTCAGCCCCAGCATTTT.

This clonotype was recorded a few times. The genes are TRBV7-4 and TRBJ1-1, with no clear D. This CDR3 is 15 amino acids long. CDR1 and CDR2 from the germline V gene are SGHVT and SQSDAQ. V shed 1 base and J shed 0 bases, with 9 bases lying between them. The CDR3 DNA is TGTGCCAGCAGCTTAGATGGCAGAATGAACACTGAAGCTTTCTTT. It is translated as CASSLDGRMNTEAFF.

The V and J genes are TRBV7-6 and TRBJ1-4; D is uncertain. CDR3 length equals 18 residues. Germline CDR1 and CDR2: SGHVS and FNYEAQ. V was cut by 5 bases and J by 0 bases, with 19 bases left in between. The CDR3 protein is CASSPGRGLSATNEKLFF. As DNA, the CDR3 is TGTGCCAGCAGCCCCGGGCGGGGTTTGTCGGCAACTAATGAAAAACTGTTTTTT.

This clonotype was observed many times. The chain carries TRBV7-2 and TRBJ1-5, with a weak D call TRBD1 (6 bases). V was clipped by 1 base and J by 4 bases, with 11 bases between them. CDR1 is SGHTA and CDR2 is FQGNSA in the germline V gene. This CDR3 contains 15 residues. In DNA form, the CDR3 reads TGTGCCAGCAGCTTAGTCAGCCAGGGGAATCAGCCCCAGCATTTT. Its protein product is CASSLVSQGNQPQHF.

The J gene is TRBJ2-7, the V gene TRBV18; D might be TRBD1 (6 bases). V lost 5 bases to trimming and J lost 2 bases, with 13 bases between them. This CDR3 has 14 amino acids. Germline V gene lookup returns CDR1 KGHSH and CDR2 LQKENI. This chain's CDR3 is CASSEDSAAYEQYF. The CDR3 region has the DNA TGTGCCAGCTCAGAGGACAGTGCTGCCTACGAGCAGTACTTC.

The chain recombines TRBV19 with TRBJ2-1; 8 bases map to TRBD2. V shed 5 bases, J shed 7 bases, and the junction held 10 bases outside the gene matches. The germline CDR1 and CDR2 sequences are LNHDA and SQIVND (reference sequence). This CDR3 is built from 15 residues. For the CDR3, the DNA is TGTGCCAGTAGTGGTCCGAGACTAGCGTTTAATGAGCAGTTCTTC. Residues: CASSGPRLAFNEQFF.

This chain joins TRBV6-2 or TRBV6-3 and TRBJ1-2, with D uncertain. CDR1 is MNHEY, CDR2 SVGEGT, per germline. The CDR3 is 13 residues long. CDR3 residues: CASAGAIDYGYTF. The CDR3 DNA is TGTGCTTCCGCGGGTGCGATTGACTATGGCTACACCTTC.

The chain has TRBV12-3 or TRBV12-4 and TRBJ2-5, with D perhaps being TRBD1 or TRBD2 (6 bases each). The CDR3 extends over 14 amino acids. Trimming cost V 7 bases and J 6 bases, with 18 bases left between them. CDR3 nucleotide sequence: TGTGCCAGCAAGACAGGAGGGGGGACGAAGACCCAGTACTTC. Translating it yields CASKTGGGTKTQYF.

This clonotype appeared a few times. The genes are TRBV6-5 and TRBJ2-3; 8 bases are a match to TRBD2. Germline V gene sequence: CDR1 MNHEY, CDR2 SVGAGI. This CDR3 has 14 residues. V was clipped by 10 bases and J by 6 bases; unmatched bases: 12. The CDR3 spells CATRFSGTSDTQYF. In DNA, the CDR3 is TGTGCCACCCGATTTAGCGGGACATCGGATACGCAGTATTTT.

The chain employs TRBV4-3 and TRBJ2-1, with a weak D call TRBD2 (6 bases). Trimming removed 2 bases from V and 5 bases from J, with 19 bases in between. This CDR3 contains 17 residues. In germline, CDR1 is LGHNA, CDR2 YSLEER. For the CDR3, the DNA is TGCGCCAGCAGCCAATGGGCCCTCCTTGCGGGACACAATGAGCAGTTCTTC. It yields the protein CASSQWALLAGHNEQFF.